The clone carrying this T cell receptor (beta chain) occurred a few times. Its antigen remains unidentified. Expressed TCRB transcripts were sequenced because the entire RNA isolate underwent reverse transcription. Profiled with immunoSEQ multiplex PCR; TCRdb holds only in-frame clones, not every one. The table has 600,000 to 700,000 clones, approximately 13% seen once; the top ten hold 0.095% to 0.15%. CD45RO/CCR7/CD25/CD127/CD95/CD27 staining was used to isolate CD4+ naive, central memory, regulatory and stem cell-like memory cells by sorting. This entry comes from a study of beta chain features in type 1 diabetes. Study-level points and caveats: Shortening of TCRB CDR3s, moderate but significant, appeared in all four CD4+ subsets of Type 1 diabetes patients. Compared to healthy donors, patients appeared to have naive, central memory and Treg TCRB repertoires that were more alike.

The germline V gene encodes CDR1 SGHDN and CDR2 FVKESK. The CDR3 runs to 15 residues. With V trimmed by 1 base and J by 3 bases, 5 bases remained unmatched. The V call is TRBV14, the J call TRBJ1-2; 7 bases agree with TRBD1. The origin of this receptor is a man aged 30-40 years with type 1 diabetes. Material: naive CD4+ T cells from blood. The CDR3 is CASSQALTGYYGYTF. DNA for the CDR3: TGTGCCAGCAGCCAAGCCCTGACAGGGTACTATGGCTACACCTTC.